These 3 T cell receptor beta chains share one sample of origin, sequenced in a study of chemoradiotherapy in HPV16-positive cancers. Method: immunoSEQ multiplex PCR; TCRdb's copy keeps in-frame clones and lacks some. The data contain just over 25,000 clones, over 85% of them seen just once; the ten biggest clones take up roughly a fifth. The sequencing used blood, collected from a patient who underwent chemoradiotherapy. These receptors all stem from a human donor with HPV-associated anogenital cancer.

The gene calls are TRBV6-5 and TRBJ2-5, with D perhaps TRBD2 (7 bases). Deletions cut 2 bases from V and 4 bases from J, with 17 bases between. The germline CDR1 and CDR2 sequences are MNHEY and SVGAGI. CDR3 length equals 16 residues. CDR3 loop: CASSYGRGAPSETQYF. The CDR3 nucleotides are TGTGCCAGCAGTTACGGGAGGGGGGCTCCTTCAGAGACCCAGTACTTC.

This chain links TRBV2 with TRBJ2-7; 7 nucleotides line up with TRBD1. This CDR3 has 14 residues. Germline V gene sequence: CDR1 SNHLY, CDR2 FYNNEI. J lost 3 bases, V lost 5 bases, and 7 bases had no gene match. DNA for the CDR3: TGTGCCAGCAGTAGAGAGACAGGGCTCTACGAGCAGTACTTC. Its translation is CASSRETGLYEQYF.

The chain carries TRBV13 and TRBJ2-3; D ambiguous. Germline V gene sequence: CDR1 PRHDT, CDR2 FYEKMQ (reference sequence). The V and J ends lost 0 bases and 3 bases respectively, with 7 bases between them. The CDR3 is 14 amino acids. This chain's CDR3 is CASSLGGKTDTQYF. CDR3 nucleotide sequence: TGTGCCAGCAGCTTAGGGGGAAAGACAGATACGCAGTATTTT.